These 27 T cell receptor beta chains were sequenced from one sample in a study of blood T cell repertoires in COVID-19. The table came from immunoSEQ multiplex PCR; TCRdb's copy has only in-frame clones and leaves some out. The sample consists of about 130,000 clones, roughly 80% of them appearing once. The sequenced material came from peripheral blood. The receptor source for this set is a woman in her 50s with acute or convalescent COVID-19.

The V call is TRBV9, the J call TRBJ2-3; TRBD2 aligns across 11 bases. The J segment lost 4 bases and the V segment lost 3 bases, leaving 4 bases of the junction unmatched. Germline V gene sequence: CDR1 SGDLS, CDR2 YYNGEE. The CDR3 length is 15 residues. CDR3 coding DNA: TGTGCCAGCAGCGCACTTAGCGGGGGGGCAGATACGCAGTATTTT. It is translated as CASSALSGGADTQYF.

The V gene is TRBV10-3, the J gene TRBJ1-2, with a possible D match to TRBD1 (5 bases). The length of the CDR3 is 15 residues. The germline CDR1 and CDR2 sequences are ENHRY and SYGVKD. Trimming removed 6 bases from V and 0 bases from J, with 14 bases in between. The CDR3: CAIRVLEGPNYGYTF. As DNA, the CDR3 is TGTGCCATCAGAGTATTGGAGGGGCCTAACTATGGCTACACCTTC.

This sequence joins TRBV18 and TRBJ1-5, with 8 bases that match TRBD1. This CDR3 contains 17 residues. Looked up from germline, CDR1 is KGHSH and CDR2 is LQKENI. The junction had 8 bases not matched to a gene; V was cut back by 3 bases and J by 1 base. The CDR3 coding sequence is TGTGCCAGCTCACCCAGGACAGGGATTACCAGCAATCAGCCCCAGCATTTT. Protein sequence: CASSPRTGITSNQPQHF.

This chain uses TRBV30 with TRBJ1-4; 7 bases are a match to TRBD1. This CDR3 contains 15 residues. CDR1 is GTSNPN, CDR2 SVGIG, per germline (reference sequence). Trimming cost V 3 bases and J 7 bases; bases outside gene matches: 11. The CDR3 DNA sequence: TGTGCCTGGAGCCCTACCGGGACAGCAATTGAAAAACTGTTTTTT. Translated: CAWSPTGTAIEKLFF.

V usage is TRBV6-5 and J usage is TRBJ1-1, with a weak D call TRBD1 (5 bases). Trimming took off 7 bases at V and 4 bases at J, with 19 bases between the two ends. The CDR3 covers 15 residues. In germline, CDR1 is MNHEY, CDR2 SVGAGI. The CDR3 sequence is CASKPGDSSITEAFF. The CDR3 nucleotides read TGTGCCAGCAAGCCCGGGGACTCAAGCATCACTGAAGCTTTCTTT.

The CDR3 protein is CATGDSPYEQYF. Written as DNA, the CDR3 is TGTGCCACCGGTGATAGTCCCTACGAGCAGTACTTC. The genes are TRBV25-1 and TRBJ2-7; D gene unclear. Germline lookup yields CDR1 MGHDK and CDR2 SYGVNS. V gave up 10 bases and J gave up 2 bases, with 12 bases separating them. CDR3 length: 12 amino acids.

The rearrangement joins TRBV6-6 to TRBJ1-4; a weak D match, TRBD1 (6 bases). The CDR3 has 12 residues. Germline values: CDR1 MNHNY, CDR2 SVGAGI (reference sequence). The germline V and J ends were trimmed by 6 bases and 8 bases, with 10 bases remaining between them. The CDR3 bases are TGTGCCAGCAGGAGACAGGAGGAAAAACTGTTTTTT. It translates to CASRRQEEKLFF.

The V gene is TRBV5-1, the J gene TRBJ2-7; a possible D gene is TRBD1 (5 bases). The CDR3 spans 15 residues. CDR1 SGHRS and CDR2 YFSETQ come from the germline V gene. Trimming pared 4 bases from V and 2 bases from J, leaving 16 bases between. CDR3 coding DNA: TGCGCCAGCAGCCCCACCCAGGTAGGGGCCTACGAGCAGTACTTC. Protein product: CASSPTQVGAYEQYF.

The genes are TRBV3-1 (or the pseudogene TRBV3-2) and TRBJ2-2, with TRBD1 identical over 7 bases. Germline CDR1 and CDR2: LGHDT and YNNKEL (reference sequence). The trim removed 0 bases at V and 10 bases at J, leaving 17 bases unmatched. CDR3 length: 18 residues. CDR3 DNA sequence: TGTGCCAGCAGCCAAGAATCTAGGGACAGACCCATTGTGGAGGAGCTGTTTTTT. Protein product: CASSQESRDRPIVEELFF.

The chain combines TRBV7-2 with TRBJ1-2; 9 nucleotides line up with TRBD1. The germline V gene has CDR1 SGHTA and CDR2 FQGNSA. The CDR3 has 15 residues. Trimming at V came to 4 bases and at J to 0 bases, leaving 3 bases not matched to a gene. CDR3: CASSSQGASNYGYTF. The CDR3 DNA sequence: TGTGCCAGCAGCTCACAGGGGGCCTCTAACTATGGCTACACCTTC.

The V and J genes are TRBV27 and TRBJ1-6; possibly TRBD1 for D (5 bases). This CDR3 region has 17 residues. Germline CDR1 MNHEY, CDR2 SMNVEV (reference sequence). V lost 5 bases, J lost 3 bases, and 17 bases lay in between. The DNA for the CDR3 is TGTGCCAGCAGTCCCCTCGGGGGGGATAACTATAATTCACCCCTCCACTTT. Translated: CASSPLGGDNYNSPLHF.

The chain joins TRBV6-2 or TRBV6-3 to TRBJ1-2; D not certain. With 4 bases removed from V and 8 bases from J, the gap between germline ends came to 14 bases. Germline lookup yields CDR1 MNHEY and CDR2 SVGEGT. This CDR3 comprises 13 residues. This CDR3 is CASSSTGLRGYTF. The CDR3 DNA follows: TGTGCCAGCAGTTCAACTGGGCTTCGGGGCTACACCTTC.

This sequence joins TRBV5-4 and TRBJ2-2; the D gene is possibly TRBD2 (6 bases). Germline V gene data show CDR1 as SGHNT and CDR2 as YYREEE (reference sequence). This CDR3 is 15 amino acids long. Trimming stripped 4 bases from V and 4 bases from J, with 14 bases between. This chain's CDR3 is CASSQIGDSTGELFF. The CDR3 DNA reads TGTGCCAGCAGCCAGATCGGGGACTCCACCGGGGAGCTGTTTTTT.

Details on this clone: The same CDR3 also results from other DNA sequences found in this sample. J is TRBJ2-7 and V is TRBV6-5; 9 bases are shared with TRBD1. The germline gives CDR1 MNHEY, CDR2 SVGAGI. This CDR3 has 14 residues. The J segment lost 4 bases and the V segment lost 6 bases, leaving 7 bases of the junction unmatched. CDR3 amino acids: CASSKGQGTYEQYF. The CDR3 nucleotides read TGTGCCAGCAGCAAGGGACAGGGAACGTACGAGCAGTACTTC.

CDR3 coding DNA: TGTGCCAGCAGTCCGCAGCGGGTAAGGAACACTGAAGCTTTCTTT. Translation: CASSPQRVRNTEAFF. This rearrangement joins TRBV6-5 to TRBJ1-1; D is ambiguous. The CDR3 covers 15 residues. V was cut by 5 bases and J by 1 base, with 14 bases left in between. Looked up from germline, CDR1 is MNHEY and CDR2 is SVGAGI.

V usage is TRBV7-8 and J usage is TRBJ1-1; the D is unclear. Germline assignment: CDR1 SGHVS and CDR2 FQNEAQ. This CDR3 is 14 amino acids long. V was clipped by 5 bases and J by 2 bases, with 12 bases between them. CDR3 residues: CASSAGRINTEAFF. CDR3 nucleotides: TGTGCCAGCAGCGCAGGTAGGATCAACACTGAAGCTTTCTTT. Supplemented by reference TRBV7-8 and TRBJ1-1, the full variable domain reads GAGVSQSPRYKVAKRGQDVALRCDPISGHVSLFWYQQALGQGPEFLTYFQNEAQLDKSGLPSDRFFAERPEGSVSTLKIQRTQQEDSAVYLCASSAGRINTEAFFGQGTRLTVV.

This clone appeared a single time. The chain employs TRBV4-1 and TRBJ2-2, with D maybe TRBD1 (5 bases). CDR1 is MGHRA, CDR2 YSYEKL, per germline. CDR3 length: 13 amino acids. V lost 8 bases, J lost 2 bases, and 9 bases lay in between. CDR3 sequence (DNA): TGCGCCAGCGGGGCCGATAACACCGGGGAGCTGTTTTTT. As protein: CASGADNTGELFF.

The rearrangement links TRBV19 to TRBJ1-2; TRBD1 aligns across 11 bases. J gave up 7 bases and V 6 bases, and 7 bases lay outside the gene matches. Germline CDR1 reads LNHDA; CDR2 reads SQIVND (reference sequence). CDR3 length: 14 amino acids. The CDR3 bases are TGTGCCAGTAGCCTCGGGACAGGGGGTTTTGGCTACACCTTC. It yields the protein CASSLGTGGFGYTF.

The chain links TRBV10-3 to TRBJ1-6, with 7 bases lining up with TRBD1. Germline CDR1 is ENHRY and CDR2 is SYGVKD. J gave up 7 bases and V 6 bases, and 12 bases lay outside the gene matches. The CDR3 consists of 16 residues. DNA of the CDR3: TGTGCCATCAGCCAAGACTCGACAGGGTTGAATTCACCCCTCCACTTT. This sequence encodes CAISQDSTGLNSPLHF.

V usage is TRBV3-1 (or the pseudogene TRBV3-2) and J usage is TRBJ1-2; no firm D call. The V and J ends lost 1 base and 8 bases respectively, with 8 bases between them. From germline, CDR1 is LGHDT and CDR2 YNNKEL (reference sequence). CDR3 length equals 12 residues. CDR3 in amino acids: CASSQVSLGYTF. The CDR3 coding sequence is TGTGCCAGCAGCCAAGTGAGTTTGGGCTACACCTTC.

A single count supports this clone. V usage is TRBV6-6 and J usage is TRBJ2-2; the D gene is possibly TRBD2 (5 bases). The CDR3 contains 14 residues. Germline-derived CDR1 and CDR2 are MNHNY and SVGAGI (reference sequence). V shed 8 bases and J shed 5 bases, with 15 bases lying between them. The CDR3 region is CASFPGLGTGELFF. CDR3 coding DNA: TGTGCCAGCTTTCCGGGGTTAGGGACCGGGGAGCTGTTTTTT.

The chain employs TRBV6-1 and TRBJ1-2, with 9 bases lining up with TRBD1. J lost 4 bases, V lost 1 base, and 1 base had no gene match. Looked up from germline, CDR1 is MNHNS and CDR2 is SASEGT. The CDR3 is 14 amino acids. In nucleotides, the CDR3 is TGTGCCAGCAGTGAAGACAGGGGGCTCTATGGCTACACCTTC. Protein: CASSEDRGLYGYTF.

Written as DNA, the CDR3 is TGTGCCAGCAGTGAAAATCGAGAGACCCAGTACTTC. It codes for CASSENRETQYF. The chain carries TRBV6-1 and TRBJ2-5, with D uncertain. Germline V gene data show CDR1 as MNHNS and CDR2 as SASEGT. V lost 2 bases and J lost 4, with 5 bases in between. This CDR3 has 12 amino acids.

V gene TRBV10-3 combines with J gene TRBJ2-1; 9 positions agree with TRBD2. This CDR3 comprises 20 residues. V was clipped by 7 bases and J by 4 bases; unmatched bases: 23. Germline CDR1 and CDR2: ENHRY and SYGVKD. DNA of the CDR3: TGTGCCATCACCGACGTCGTCCTAGCGGGGACCCGATTCCCATACAATGAGCAGTTCTTC. Encoded protein: CAITDVVLAGTRFPYNEQFF.

This clone is a singleton in its sample. This chain connects TRBV18 to TRBJ1-2, with 8 bases identical to TRBD1. CDR1 and CDR2 (germline): KGHSH, LQKENI. The CDR3 has 12 amino acids. V was clipped by 4 bases and J by 8 bases; unmatched bases: 3. CDR3: CASSQGDRGYTF. The CDR3 DNA is TGTGCCAGCTCACAGGGGGACAGGGGCTACACCTTC.

V is TRBV27 and J is TRBJ1-2; 11 nucleotides agree with TRBD1. This CDR3 region has 12 residues. Trimming at V came to 5 bases and at J to 12 bases, leaving 5 bases not matched to a gene. The germline V gene encodes CDR1 MNHEY and CDR2 SMNVEV (reference sequence). CDR3 residues: CASSPRTGGHTF. The CDR3 region has the DNA TGTGCCAGCAGTCCGCGGACAGGGGGCCACACCTTC.

CDR3 in amino acids: CASSSSGGSFNTGELFF. The CDR3 DNA reads TGTGCCAGTAGTAGCTCAGGGGGCTCCTTTAACACCGGGGAGCTGTTTTTT. The chain is built from TRBV19 and TRBJ2-2, with 8 bases aligning to TRBD1. CDR1 and CDR2 (germline): LNHDA, SQIVND (reference sequence). The CDR3 length is 17 residues. The V segment lost 4 bases and the J segment 2 bases; nucleotides outside the gene matches: 9.